These 17 T cell receptor beta chains came from one sample sequenced in a study of Ad26.COV2.S vaccination and SARS-CoV-2 variants. As to treatment: 15 to 20 received Ad26.COV2.S at low or high dose, single or two shots; five or six received placebo; per-sample allocation not given. Repertoires come from day 63 after the first vaccine or placebo injection. TCRdb keeps only in-frame clones here, not all; method: immunoSEQ multiplex PCR. The sample lists 400,000 to 450,000 clones, 80% to 95% occurring once. Sequencing was performed on peripheral blood, taken in a trial of Ad26.COV2.S vaccine versus placebo. These receptors all stem from a person aged 18 to 65 who received the Ad26.COV2.S COVID-19 vaccine or a placebo.

The chain combines TRBV10-1 with TRBJ2-3, with TRBD1 matching over 7 bases. Trimming cost V 3 bases and J 3 bases; bases outside gene matches: 6. Germline assignment: CDR1 WNHNN and CDR2 SYGVQD (reference sequence). This CDR3 comprises 15 residues. The CDR3 DNA sequence: TGCGCCAGCAGTGACAGGGGGTACGGGACAGATACGCAGTATTTT. Protein product: CASSDRGYGTDTQYF.

This chain uses TRBV10-1 with TRBJ2-1; the D is unclear. The CDR3 is 16 residues long. Germline lookup yields CDR1 WNHNN and CDR2 SYGVQD (reference sequence). The V and J ends lost 0 bases and 1 base respectively, with 10 bases between them. This CDR3 reads CASSESFMGSYNEQFF. Written as DNA, the CDR3 is TGCGCCAGCAGTGAGTCTTTTATGGGGTCCTACAATGAGCAGTTCTTC.

V and J are TRBV29-1 and TRBJ1-1; 8 bases agree with TRBD1. The CDR3 has 11 amino acids. The V segment lost 6 bases and the J segment 6 bases; nucleotides outside the gene matches: 3. CDR1 is SQVTM, CDR2 ANQGSEA, per germline. CDR3 coding DNA: TGCAGCGTGAGGACAGGGTCTGAAGCTTTCTTT. It codes for CSVRTGSEAFF.

This chain uses TRBV11-2 with TRBJ2-2; TRBD2 matches at 9 bases. Germline trimming cut 4 bases from V and 7 bases from J; bases unmatched to any gene: 4. The CDR3 consists of 14 residues. Per germline, CDR1 SGHAT and CDR2 FQNNGV. The CDR3 nucleotides are TGTGCCAGCAGCTCTCTAGCGGGGTACGGGGAGCTGTTTTTT. This codes for CASSSLAGYGELFF.

CDR3 sequence: CASRTGGIGFNEQYF. The DNA of the CDR3 is TGTGCCAGCCGTACTGGGGGAATAGGTTTCAACGAGCAGTACTTC. This chain links TRBV11-2 with TRBJ2-7; D may correspond to TRBD1 or TRBD2 (5 bases each). V dropped 8 bases and J dropped 5 bases, with 22 bases sitting between them. Germline CDR1 reads SGHAT; CDR2 reads FQNNGV. CDR3 length: 15 amino acids.

This clone was counted between two and nine times. This chain connects TRBV6-5 to TRBJ1-6, with 7 bases lining up with TRBD1. J was trimmed by 7 bases and V by 5 bases; bases with no gene match: 5. The CDR3 has 14 amino acids. Germline V gives CDR1 MNHEY, CDR2 SVGAGI. Here the CDR3 DNA reads TGTGCCAGCAGTACTCAGGGGGAAAATTCACCCCTCCACTTT. As protein: CASSTQGENSPLHF.

The chain employs TRBV29-1 and TRBJ1-1; 8 bases map to TRBD1. With V trimmed by 3 bases and J by 4 bases, 7 bases remained unmatched. The length of the CDR3 is 14 residues. Germline V gene lookup returns CDR1 SQVTM and CDR2 ANQGSEA. CDR3 coding DNA: TGCAGCGTTGAGGGGGCAGGGGGCCCCACTGAAGCTTTCTTT. As protein: CSVEGAGGPTEAFF.

The rearrangement uses TRBV4-3 and TRBJ2-2; TRBD1 is a possible D gene (5 bases). Between the trimmed V and J ends, which lost 0 bases and 0 bases, there was a span of 14 bases. From germline, CDR1 is LGHNA and CDR2 YSLEER. The CDR3 totals 18 residues. The CDR3 sequence: CASSQEKGVRANTGELFF. In DNA, the CDR3 is TGCGCCAGCAGCCAAGAAAAAGGGGTCAGAGCGAACACCGGGGAGCTGTTTTTT.

The rearrangement uses TRBV11-2 and TRBJ2-7; 9 bases are shared with TRBD1. The V segment lost 4 bases and the J segment 7 bases; nucleotides outside the gene matches: 5. This CDR3 has 13 residues. Germline V gene lookup returns CDR1 SGHAT and CDR2 FQNNGV. This CDR3 is CASSSLGQGEQYF. In DNA, the CDR3 is TGTGCCAGCAGCTCGTTGGGACAGGGTGAGCAGTACTTC.

The chain recombines TRBV6-5 with TRBJ2-7, with D possibly TRBD2 on 5 matching bases. Germline lookup yields CDR1 MNHEY and CDR2 SVGAGI. Deletions cut 2 bases from V and 4 bases from J, with 15 bases between. This CDR3 has 15 residues. The CDR3 bases are TGTGCCAGCAGTTACCAGGCGGGCCCTATGTACGAGCAGTACTTC. This encodes CASSYQAGPMYEQYF.

The chain employs TRBV4-3 and TRBJ2-1; D possibly corresponds to TRBD1 (6 bases). Germline V lookup: CDR1 LGHNA, CDR2 YSLEER. The length of the CDR3 is 16 residues. V dropped 0 bases and J dropped 12 bases, with 21 bases sitting between them. CDR3 DNA sequence: TGCGCCAGCAGCCAAGACCCGGACAGAACCCTACAGGGGCAGTTCTTC. Its translation is CASSQDPDRTLQGQFF.

The chain combines TRBV7-2 with TRBJ2-7; D remains ambiguous. CDR1 and CDR2 (germline): SGHTA, FQGNSA. V lost 3 bases to trimming and J lost 5 bases, with 5 bases between them. This CDR3 spans 11 amino acids. The CDR3 protein is CASSFKDEQYF. The CDR3 nucleotides are TGTGCCAGCAGCTTCAAGGACGAGCAGTACTTC.

This chain connects TRBV6-2 or TRBV6-3 to TRBJ2-7; D possibly corresponds to TRBD1 (5 bases). Germline V CDR1 and CDR2: MNHEY, SVGEGT. Trimming pared 4 bases from V and 0 bases from J, leaving 13 bases between. The CDR3 length is 15 residues. CDR3 protein: CASSSYRFSSYEQYF. CDR3 DNA sequence: TGTGCCAGCAGTTCGTACAGGTTTAGCTCCTACGAGCAGTACTTC.

V gene TRBV30 combines with J gene TRBJ2-3; D may be TRBD2 (5 bases). V lost 0 bases to trimming and J lost 5 bases, with 9 bases between them. Germline V gene data show CDR1 as GTSNPN and CDR2 as SVGIG (reference sequence). There are 13 residues in the CDR3. CDR3 region: CAWSVLGIDTQYF. Written as DNA, the CDR3 is TGTGCCTGGAGTGTACTAGGGATAGATACGCAGTATTTT.

The chain couples TRBV12-3 or TRBV12-4 to TRBJ2-7; D is uncertain. This CDR3 region has 12 residues. V lost 8 bases, J lost 6 bases, and 14 bases lay in between. The CDR3 DNA is TGTGCCAGCGGGTACGGTTTCTCCGAGCAGTACTTC. It codes for CASGYGFSEQYF.

This clone was seen a handful of times. The chain combines TRBV29-1 with TRBJ1-5, with a weak D call TRBD1 (5 bases). The CDR3 spans 14 residues. The V gene's germline CDR1 is SQVTM and CDR2 ANQGSEA. V was clipped by 3 bases and J by 5 bases, with 14 bases between them. The DNA for the CDR3 is TGCAGCGTTGATGTGGGGGGATCGGATCAGCCCCAGCATTTT. It encodes CSVDVGGSDQPQHF.

The rearrangement joins TRBV7-2 to TRBJ1-1, with D maybe TRBD1 (5 bases). Trimming stripped 2 bases from V and 8 bases from J, with 18 bases between. The CDR3 spans 15 residues. Germline V gives CDR1 SGHTA, CDR2 FQGNSA. CDR3 sequence reads: CASSLLGLVRTEAFF. CDR3 coding DNA: TGTGCCAGCAGCTTATTAGGGCTGGTGAGGACAGAAGCTTTCTTT.